This passage covers 19 T cell receptor beta chains from one sample sequenced in a study of regulatory T cells in long-lasting Graves disease (TCRdb year 2021). Taken with the paper, the label for time point translates to: newly diagnosed GD, antithyroid drugs for less than 3 months. For both TCR sequencing and RNA sequencing, RNA was extracted from PBMCs in TRIzol. Library preparation used multiplex PCR. The reads were generated on an Illumina HiSeq 4000. To build TCR beta libraries, CDR3 regions were amplified by Arm-PCR using iRepertoire HTBI primers. Starting from the raw public reads, TCRdb applied fastp trimming at Q25, assembled clones with MiXCR and retained in-frame beta chains. Every entry covers one CDR3 protein and lists the most common genes and DNA from its rows. Across this sample there are approximately 440,000 distinct CDR3 sequences, with 15% to 20% seen only once. The ten most abundant clones make up 12% of the sample.

The data were also submitted as part of a second study, on T cells in Graves' hyperthyroidism and ophthalmopathy.

The sample was peripheral blood mononuclear cells (PBMCs), taken at new diagnosis, from a patient treated with antithyroid drugs. These TCRs come from a man between 35 and 55 years old with Graves disease. Donor details come from another sample of the same person, matched by shared clones.

The chain recombines TRBV4-1 with TRBJ2-1; no reliable D call. Germline assignment: CDR1 MGHRA and CDR2 YSYEKL. Trimming took 3 bases from V and 4 from J, leaving 13 bases between them. The CDR3 length is 15 residues. The DNA for the CDR3 is TGCGCCAGCAGCCAGGACCTACTTGGATACAATGAGCAGTTCTTC. The encoded protein is CASSQDLLGYNEQFF.

The chain combines TRBV5-5 with TRBJ2-4; 7 bases map to TRBD2. The CDR3 covers 14 residues. The trim removed 4 bases at V and 8 bases at J, leaving 9 bases unmatched. Germline CDR1 SGHKS, CDR2 YYEKEE (reference sequence). CDR3 sequence reads: CASSTIRGRDIQYF. The CDR3 DNA follows: TGTGCCAGCAGCACTATTCGGGGGAGGGACATTCAGTACTTC.

There are a few counts of this clonotype. The chain joins TRBV19 to TRBJ2-1; 9 bases map to TRBD2. J gave up 1 base and V 8 bases, and 6 bases lay outside the gene matches. The CDR3 covers 15 residues. Germline V CDR1 and CDR2: LNHDA, SQIVND (reference sequence). The CDR3 protein is CASAAGGGSYNEQFF. The CDR3 region has the DNA TGTGCCAGTGCCGCGGGAGGGGGATCCTACAATGAGCAGTTCTTC.

The chain couples TRBV20-1 to TRBJ2-1, with no clear D. V lost 2 bases, J lost 3 bases, and 20 bases lay in between. Per the germline V gene, CDR1 is DFQATT and CDR2 is SNEGSKA (reference sequence). This CDR3 spans 17 amino acids. The CDR3 DNA is TGCAGTGCTAGATCGCCCCCTTCGCGGAGTTACTACAATGAGCAGTTCTTC. Translated: CSARSPPSRSYYNEQFF.

Many counts were recorded for this clonotype. The chain couples TRBV28 to TRBJ2-7, with a tentative D call TRBD1 (6 bases). This CDR3 comprises 15 residues. Trimming pared 4 bases from V and 1 base from J, leaving 14 bases between. Germline-derived CDR1 and CDR2 are MDHEN and SYDVKM. CDR3 nucleotide sequence: TGTGCCAGCAGTTCCCCCAGGGGAAGGTCCTACGAGCAGTACTTC. Protein: CASSSPRGRSYEQYF.

This clonotype showed up many times. This sequence joins TRBV2 and TRBJ2-2, with D perhaps matching TRBD2 (6 bases). The CDR3 spans 15 residues. V lost 7 bases, J lost 1 base, and 13 bases lay in between. Germline values: CDR1 SNHLY, CDR2 FYNNEI. This CDR3 reads CASIRDSRNTGELFF. Written as DNA, the CDR3 is TGTGCCAGCATCCGGGACTCCAGGAACACCGGGGAGCTGTTTTTT.

The V and J genes are TRBV29-1 and TRBJ2-5; TRBD1 aligns across 10 bases. Germline loops: CDR1 SQVTM, CDR2 ANQGSEA. The length of the CDR3 is 13 residues. Trimming took 4 bases from V and 5 from J; bases not matched to a gene: 4. CDR3 nucleotide sequence: TGCAGCGTTGGACAGGGGGCGCGGGAGACCCAGTACTTC. Its protein is CSVGQGARETQYF. Full variable domain (outside the CDR3, taken from reference TRBV29-1 and TRBJ2-5): SAVISQKPSRDICQRGTSLTIQCQVDSQVTMMFWYRQQPGQSLTLIATANQGSEATYESGFVIDKFPISRPNLTFSTLTVSNMSPEDSSIYLCSVGQGARETQYFGPGTRLLVL.

This clonotype has only a few counts. V and J are TRBV10-3 and TRBJ2-3, with D hard to call. V was pared by 6 bases and J by 2 bases, with 15 bases between. This CDR3 comprises 15 residues. Germline V gene sequence: CDR1 ENHRY, CDR2 SYGVKD. In DNA, the CDR3 is TGTGCCATCAGCGAAGGTCCCGCGGACACAGATACGCAGTATTTT. Amino acid sequence: CAISEGPADTDTQYF.

The table lists this clonotype with many counts. The genes are TRBV7-9 and TRBJ1-2; the match to TRBD1 covers 7 bases. J lost 1 base, V lost 6 bases, and 2 bases had no gene match. The CDR3 totals 13 residues. CDR1 is SEHNR and CDR2 is FQNEAQ in the germline V gene (reference sequence). The CDR3 DNA reads TGTGCCAGCAGTTGGGACAGTAACTATGGCTACACCTTC. This codes for CASSWDSNYGYTF.

About this clonotype: A far larger clone is one nucleotide away, so this likely arose from a read error. V usage is TRBV28 and J usage is TRBJ2-1; D might be TRBD1 (6 bases). Deletions cut 5 bases from V and 13 bases from J, with 24 bases between. This CDR3 comprises 15 residues. Germline V gene data show CDR1 as MDHEN and CDR2 as SYDVKM. The CDR3 protein is CASSRASPGVETQFF. Here the CDR3 DNA reads TGTGCCAGCAGTCGGGCTTCGCCAGGGGTAGAGACCCAGTTCTTC.

This clonotype was seen at least ten times. V usage is TRBV7-8 and J usage is TRBJ2-7, with D unclear. Deletions cut 1 base from V and 0 bases from J, with 7 bases between. Per the germline V gene, CDR1 is SGHVS and CDR2 is FQNEAQ. CDR3 length: 14 amino acids. For the CDR3, the DNA is TGTGCCAGCAGCTTAGTGTCTAACTCCTACGAGCAGTACTTC. Amino acid sequence: CASSLVSNSYEQYF. Full variable domain (remainder filled in from reference TRBV7-8 and TRBJ2-7): GAGVSQSPRYKVAKRGQDVALRCDPISGHVSLFWYQQALGQGPEFLTYFQNEAQLDKSGLPSDRFFAERPEGSVSTLKIQRTQQEDSAVYLCASSLVSNSYEQYFGPGTRLTVT.

In this sample, this clonotype turned up many times. The chain is built from TRBV28 and TRBJ2-7, with 8 positions matching TRBD2. With 4 bases clipped from V and 4 bases from J, the junction kept 6 bases outside the gene matches. This CDR3 contains 14 residues. Per the germline V gene, CDR1 is MDHEN and CDR2 is SYDVKM. In DNA form, the CDR3 reads TGTGCCAGCAGTTCGTTAGCGGGAATTTACGAGCAGTACTTC. This sequence encodes CASSSLAGIYEQYF.

The CDR3 loop is CSARVSESSYNEQFF. The DNA of the CDR3 is TGCAGTGCTAGAGTGTCGGAGAGCTCCTACAATGAGCAGTTCTTC. The chain links TRBV20-1 to TRBJ2-1; D is unresolved. V shed 1 base and J shed 0 bases, with 10 bases lying between them. Germline V CDR1 and CDR2: DFQATT, SNEGSKA (reference sequence). The CDR3 loop spans 15 amino acids.

This clonotype was detected a few times. The rearrangement joins TRBV6-6 to TRBJ2-2; D is perhaps TRBD1 (6 bases). Germline V CDR1 and CDR2: MNHNY, SVGAGI (reference sequence). This CDR3 contains 15 residues. Deletions cut 0 bases from V and 8 bases from J, with 13 bases between. In DNA, the CDR3 is TGTGCCAGCAGTTACTCGCCGTACGGACAGGGGGAGCTGTTTTTT. It codes for CASSYSPYGQGELFF.

This clonotype came up many times. The chain is built from TRBV7-9 and TRBJ2-5; D gene uncertain. Germline assignment: CDR1 SEHNR and CDR2 FQNEAQ (reference sequence). The germline V and J ends were trimmed by 2 bases and 4 bases, with 14 bases remaining between them. The CDR3 sequence is 15 residues long. The CDR3: CASSLMSQLGETQYF. In DNA, the CDR3 is TGTGCCAGCAGCTTAATGAGTCAATTGGGAGAGACCCAGTACTTC.

This clonotype was observed a few times. The V call is TRBV12-3 or TRBV12-4, the J call TRBJ2-5; 9 bases map to TRBD1. J was trimmed by 0 bases and V by 5 bases; bases with no gene match: 10. This CDR3 has 17 amino acids. The CDR3 nucleotides read TGTGCCAGCAGTCTCGGTGGGACAGGGTCTGACCAAGAGACCCAGTACTTC. Translation: CASSLGGTGSDQETQYF.

This clonotype was detected many times. The rearrangement links TRBV6-1 to TRBJ2-2, with D tentatively TRBD1 (6 bases). Per the germline V gene, CDR1 is MNHNS and CDR2 is SASEGT. The CDR3 has 17 residues. Deletions cut 6 bases from V and 5 bases from J, with 22 bases between. The CDR3 spells CASSNRGHGRRTGELFF. The CDR3 nucleotides are TGTGCCAGCAGCAATAGGGGACACGGAAGGAGGACCGGGGAGCTGTTTTTT.

In its sample, this clonotype was seen many times. The chain is built from TRBV3-1 and TRBJ2-1; TRBD2 agrees at 12 bases. This CDR3 has 18 amino acids. Trimming took 0 bases from V and 3 from J; bases not matched to a gene: 6. CDR1 is LGHDT and CDR2 is YNNKEL in the germline V gene (reference sequence). This chain's CDR3 is CASSQDLTSGRIYNEQFF. The CDR3, as DNA: TGTGCCAGCAGCCAAGATCTCACTAGCGGGAGGATCTACAATGAGCAGTTCTTC.

This clonotype has a handful of counts. The chain combines TRBV5-6 with TRBJ2-7, with D possibly being TRBD2 (6 bases). Germline CDR1 is SGHDT and CDR2 is YYEEEE. Trimming shortened V by 0 bases and J by 3 bases, and 10 bases separated the two germline ends. The CDR3 totals 14 residues. CDR3 bases: TGTGCCAGCAGCTTGGTTCGGGGGAACTACGAGCAGTACTTC. Its translation is CASSLVRGNYEQYF.